A selection of T cell receptor beta chains follows, all from one sample in a study of radiation and T cells in renal cell carcinoma. The data were produced by immunoSEQ multiplex PCR, yet TCRdb's version contains in-frame clones alone and is incomplete. The sample holds around 120,000 clones, approximately 75% seen once. The input for sequencing was blood, taken from a patient whose treatment included radiotherapy and nephrectomy. These receptors came from an older woman with renal cell carcinoma. CDR3s include the opening cysteine and the closing phenylalanine or tryptophan.

>TRBV7-9|TRBJ2-7
CASSLVAGPSSEQYF
>TRBV19|TRBJ2-3
CASTGGGLPYF
>TRBV6-1|TRBJ2-7
CASSDQGPYEQYF
>TRBV2|TRBJ2-5
CASSGNTEQETQYF
>TRBV10-3|TRBJ1-3
CAISSGGNTIYF
>TRBV5-1|TRBJ1-5
CASSDGQGHQPQHF
>TRBV30|TRBJ2-5
CAWSGGGETQYF
>TRBV11-2|TRBJ1-3
CASSLDPPSSGNTIYF
>TRBV6-1|TRBJ1-1
CASSTQGNTEAFF
>TRBV19|TRBJ2-1
CASRRMFVLTGAGGGNEQFF
>TRBV11-2|TRBJ2-7
CASSLKPGLAGGPSGEQYF
>TRBV7-9|TRBJ1-4
CASSLGGTANEKLFF
>TRBV6-5|TRBJ2-3
CASSYSGGLRTDTQYF
>TRBV6-1|TRBJ2-1
CASSESLLRRFF
>TRBV6-5|TRBJ1-2
CASMGGGNYGYTF
>TRBV19|TRBJ2-3
CASSMWTATDTQYF
>TRBV7-6|TRBJ2-7
CASSLVVDPQGYSYEQYF
>TRBV10-3|TRBJ1-6
CAISGGAGNSPLHF
>TRBV19|TRBJ2-7
CASSIRGAEGRGEQYF
>TRBV28|TRBJ2-4
CASSLRGAKNIQYF
>TRBV25-1|TRBJ1-2
CASSGGTENYGYTF
>TRBV20-1|TRBJ1-1
CSASSYIRAFF
>TRBV9|TRBJ1-4
CASSVGPEGEKLFF
>TRBV15|TRBJ1-6
CATSTGNPPLHF
>TRBV4-1|TRBJ1-1
CASSQETGGPTEAFF
>TRBV19|TRBJ2-4
CASSPGTGGSAKNIQYF
>TRBV6-6|TRBJ1-1
CASSYFPAANTEAFF
>TRBV30|TRBJ2-7
CAWSERLYEQYF
>TRBV7-6|TRBJ1-1
CASSPTSYTEAFF